The rows below give T cell receptor beta chains drawn from one sample of a study of Ad26.COV2.S vaccination and SARS-CoV-2 variants. Only in-frame clones appear in the TCRdb table, and some are missing; sequencing was by immunoSEQ multiplex PCR. The sample has some 320,000 clones, about 86% seen once. The source was peripheral blood, collected in a trial of Ad26.COV2.S vaccine versus placebo. These receptors were obtained from a person between 18 and 60 years old who received the Ad26.COV2.S COVID-19 vaccine or a placebo. Both conserved end residues are part of each CDR3. The D gene is left open where the match is weak. The size entry is marked missing in some rows and otherwise reads once, few, many or a size class.

D gene	clone size	V gene	J gene	CDR3 protein	CDR3 DNA
-	-	TRBV3-1/TRBV3-2	TRBJ2-7	CASSQERMSGHYEQYF	TGTGCCAGCAGCCAAGAAAGGATGAGCGGACACTACGAGCAGTACTTC
TRBD1	-	TRBV7-9	TRBJ2-1	CASSLRDSDNEQFF	TGTGCCAGCAGCCTCCGGGACAGCGACAATGAGCAGTTCTTC
-	-	TRBV6-2/TRBV6-3	TRBJ2-5	CASSSTPAGGETQYF	TGTGCCAGCAGTTCCACACCCGCAGGGGGGGAGACCCAGTACTTC
-	-	TRBV5-1	TRBJ1-6	CASSLRGENSPLHF	TGCGCCAGCAGCTTGCGGGGCGAGAATTCACCCCTCCACTTT
TRBD1	-	TRBV7-2	TRBJ2-1	CASSFSHRGTNEQFF	TGTGCCAGCAGCTTTAGTCACAGGGGTACCAATGAGCAGTTCTTC
TRBD2	-	TRBV4-3	TRBJ2-1	CASSRGPGTSGSNEQFF	TGCGCCAGCAGCCGGGGTCCCGGGACTAGCGGGTCCAATGAGCAGTTCTTC
-	-	TRBV28	TRBJ1-3	CASSRGGNSGNTIYF	TGTGCCAGCAGTAGGGGGGGGAACTCTGGAAACACCATATATTTT
-	-	TRBV9	TRBJ2-3	CASSVGPGYTDTQYF	TGTGCCAGCAGCGTAGGGCCCGGTTACACAGATACGCAGTATTTT
-	-	TRBV5-1	TRBJ1-2	CASSLDRSYGYTF	TGCGCCAGCAGCTTGGACAGGTCCTATGGCTACACCTTC
TRBD1	once	TRBV19	TRBJ1-1	CASSIQGQGFGAFF	TGTGCCAGTAGTATCCAGGGACAGGGGTTTGGAGCTTTCTTT
-	few	TRBV21-1	TRBJ2-6	CACPGDRGAGANVLTF	TGTGCCTGTCCCGGAGACAGGGGGGCTGGGGCCAACGTCCTGACTTTC
TRBD2	-	TRBV2	TRBJ2-1	CASTFLIAGGDEQFF	TGTGCCAGCACCTTCTTAATAGCGGGTGGGGATGAGCAGTTCTTC
-	-	TRBV4-2	TRBJ1-4	CASSQGGEKLFF	TGTGCCAGCAGCCAAGGCGGTGAAAAACTGTTTTTT
-	-	TRBV12-3/TRBV12-4	TRBJ2-1	CASSLSGNEQFF	TGTGCCAGCAGTTTGTCAGGGAATGAGCAGTTCTTC
TRBD1	-	TRBV2	TRBJ1-4	CASSSDRVNEKLFF	TGTGCCAGCAGTTCGGACAGGGTTAATGAAAAACTGTTTTTT
-	-	TRBV6-5	TRBJ1-4	CASSYRGSNEKLFF	TGTGCCAGCAGTTACAGGGGGTCTAATGAAAAACTGTTTTTT
-	once	TRBV18	TRBJ2-6	CASSLNQGDNVLTF	TGTGCCAGCTCACTAAATCAGGGTGACAACGTCCTGACTTTC
-	-	TRBV7-9	TRBJ2-5	CASWGAQETQYF	TGTGCCAGCTGGGGGGCTCAAGAGACCCAGTACTTC
TRBD2	-	TRBV5-6	TRBJ2-7	CASSLDRTSGTSYEQYF	TGTGCCAGCAGCTTGGACCGGACTAGCGGGACCTCCTACGAGCAGTACTTC
TRBD1	-	TRBV30	TRBJ1-2	CAWSRDSRFYGYTF	TGTGCCTGGAGTAGGGACAGCCGATTCTATGGCTACACCTTC
-	-	TRBV5-6	TRBJ1-5	CASSARDLPAQPQHF	TGTGCCAGCAGCGCACGGGACCTACCGGCCCAGCCCCAGCATTTT
-	-	TRBV10-3	TRBJ1-6	CAISERKGYSPLHF	TGTGCCATCAGTGAGAGAAAGGGGTATTCACCCCTCCACTTT
TRBD1	-	TRBV29-1	TRBJ1-2	CSVERDRGYGYTF	TGCAGCGTTGAACGGGACAGGGGGTATGGCTACACCTTC
-	-	TRBV15	TRBJ2-3	CATSSRGIDTQYF	TGTGCCACCAGCAGTCGAGGGATAGATACGCAGTATTTT
TRBD1	-	TRBV3-1/TRBV3-2	TRBJ2-5	CAIWTRGETQYF	TGTGCCATCTGGACCAGGGGGGAGACCCAGTACTTC
-	few	TRBV29-1	TRBJ1-2	CSVIATGWGANYGYTF	TGCAGCGTTATCGCGACAGGCTGGGGAGCTAACTATGGCTACACCTTC
-	-	TRBV6-2/TRBV6-3	TRBJ1-2	CASSLRPTKRAAIYTF	TGTGCCAGCAGCCTACGACCAACAAAAAGGGCCGCCATCTACACCTTC
TRBD1	-	TRBV3-1/TRBV3-2	TRBJ2-7	CASSPDIVLGTGAKARYEQYF	TGTGCCAGCAGCCCGGACATCGTCCTTGGGACAGGGGCCAAGGCCCGCTACGAGCAGTACTTC
TRBD1	-	TRBV25-1	TRBJ1-5	CASSPTGGNQPQHF	TGTGCCAGCAGCCCGACAGGGGGCAATCAGCCCCAGCATTTT
-	-	TRBV5-6	TRBJ2-2	CASSHGQSNTGELFF	TGTGCCAGCAGCCATGGACAATCGAACACCGGGGAGCTGTTTTTT
TRBD1	-	TRBV5-1	TRBJ1-2	CASSEGAGNYGYTF	TGCGCCAGCAGCGAGGGGGCGGGAAACTATGGCTACACCTTC
TRBD1	-	TRBV6-5	TRBJ1-4	CASSSDRSRGDEKLFF	TGTGCCAGCAGTTCGGACAGGAGCCGAGGGGATGAAAAACTGTTTTTT
-	-	TRBV3-1/TRBV3-2	TRBJ1-2	CASSQDHNRRGYTF	TGTGCCAGCAGCCAAGATCATAACAGGCGTGGCTACACCTTC
-	-	TRBV18	TRBJ2-7	CASSPRTNSYEQYF	TGTGCCAGCTCACCAAGGACAAACTCCTACGAGCAGTACTTC
-	-	TRBV19	TRBJ2-1	CASSMGGEQFF	TGTGCCAGTAGTATGGGGGGTGAGCAGTTCTTC
-	-	TRBV7-2	TRBJ1-1	CASSLVGGGTEAFF	TGTGCCAGCAGCTTAGTGGGGGGAGGTACTGAAGCTTTCTTT
-	-	TRBV7-9	TRBJ1-4	CASSEGLPGGEKLFF	TGTGCCAGCAGCGAGGGACTGCCCGGAGGGGAAAAACTGTTTTTT
-	-	TRBV27	TRBJ2-7	CASSLSLYSMLRF	TGTGCCAGCAGTTTATCCCTCTACAGTATGTTAAGGTTC
TRBD1	-	TRBV19	TRBJ1-1	CASSILTGMNTEAFF	TGTGCCAGTAGTATCCTGACAGGGATGAACACTGAAGCTTTCTTT
-	once	TRBV9	TRBJ1-1	CASSVGGVQAEAFF	TGTGCCAGCAGCGTAGGAGGGGTACAGGCTGAAGCTTTCTTT
-	few	TRBV7-2	TRBJ1-1	CASSLAGKGYEAFF	TGTGCCAGCAGCTTAGCGGGGAAGGGATATGAAGCTTTCTTT
-	-	TRBV7-9	TRBJ1-4	CASSSRVTGEKLFF	TGTGCCAGCAGCTCCCGTGTTACAGGGGAAAAACTGTTTTTT
TRBD1	-	TRBV7-6	TRBJ2-5	CASSLGGGQETQYF	TGTGCCAGCAGCTTAGGAGGGGGCCAGGAGACCCAGTACTTC
TRBD1	once	TRBV14	TRBJ1-1	CASSRGQGVTEAFF	TGTGCCAGCAGCCGGGGACAGGGGGTAACTGAAGCTTTCTTT
-	-	TRBV6-5	TRBJ2-4	CASVIGKNIQYF	TGTGCCAGCGTTATCGGCAAAAACATTCAGTACTTC